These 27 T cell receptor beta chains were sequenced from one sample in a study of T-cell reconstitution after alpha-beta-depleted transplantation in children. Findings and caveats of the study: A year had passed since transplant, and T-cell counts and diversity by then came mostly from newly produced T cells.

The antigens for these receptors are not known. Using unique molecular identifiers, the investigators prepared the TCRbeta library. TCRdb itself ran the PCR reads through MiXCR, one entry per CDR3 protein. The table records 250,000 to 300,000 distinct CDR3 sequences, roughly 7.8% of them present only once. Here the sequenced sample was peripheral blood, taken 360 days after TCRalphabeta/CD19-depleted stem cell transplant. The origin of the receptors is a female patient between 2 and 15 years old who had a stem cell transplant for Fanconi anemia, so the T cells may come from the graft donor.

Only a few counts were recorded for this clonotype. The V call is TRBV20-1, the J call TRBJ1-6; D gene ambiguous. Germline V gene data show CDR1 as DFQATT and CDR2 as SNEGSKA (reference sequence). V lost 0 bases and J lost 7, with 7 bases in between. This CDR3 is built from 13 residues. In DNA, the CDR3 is TGCAGTGCTAGAGAACAGCCGAATTCACCCCTCCACTTT. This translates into CSAREQPNSPLHF.

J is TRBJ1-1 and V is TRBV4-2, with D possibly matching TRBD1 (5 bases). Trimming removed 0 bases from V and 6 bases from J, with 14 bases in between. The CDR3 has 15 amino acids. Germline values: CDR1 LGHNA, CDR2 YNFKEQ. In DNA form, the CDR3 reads TGTGCCAGCAGCCAAGACCCAGGGTTTTGGGCTGAAGCTTTCTTT. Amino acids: CASSQDPGFWAEAFF.

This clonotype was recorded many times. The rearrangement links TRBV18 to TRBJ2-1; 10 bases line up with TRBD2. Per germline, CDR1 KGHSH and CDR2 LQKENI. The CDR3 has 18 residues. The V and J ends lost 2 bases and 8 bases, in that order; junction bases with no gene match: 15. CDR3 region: CASSPVASGRNISYEQFF. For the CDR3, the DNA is TGTGCCAGCTCACCAGTTGCTAGCGGGAGAAATATCTCTTATGAGCAGTTCTTC.

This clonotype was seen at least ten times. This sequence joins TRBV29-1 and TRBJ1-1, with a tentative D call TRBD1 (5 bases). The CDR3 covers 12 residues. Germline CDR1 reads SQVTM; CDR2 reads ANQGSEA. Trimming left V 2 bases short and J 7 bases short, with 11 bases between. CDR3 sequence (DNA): TGCAGCGTTGAAAGGGAAGGGGTTGAAGCTTTCTTT. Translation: CSVEREGVEAFF.

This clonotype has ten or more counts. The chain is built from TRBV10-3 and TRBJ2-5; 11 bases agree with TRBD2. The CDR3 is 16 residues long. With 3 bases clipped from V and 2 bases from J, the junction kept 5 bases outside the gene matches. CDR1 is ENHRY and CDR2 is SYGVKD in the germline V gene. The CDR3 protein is CAISDTGTSGQETQYF. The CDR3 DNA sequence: TGTGCCATCAGTGATACCGGGACTAGCGGACAAGAGACCCAGTACTTC.

The CDR3 loop reads CAISEGTEAFF. Written as DNA, the CDR3 is TGTGCCATCAGTGAGGGGACTGAAGCTTTCTTT. V is TRBV10-3 and J is TRBJ1-1; D unclear. The CDR3 loop spans 11 amino acids. V dropped 2 bases and J dropped 5 bases, with 3 bases sitting between them. CDR1 is ENHRY and CDR2 is SYGVKD in the germline V gene.

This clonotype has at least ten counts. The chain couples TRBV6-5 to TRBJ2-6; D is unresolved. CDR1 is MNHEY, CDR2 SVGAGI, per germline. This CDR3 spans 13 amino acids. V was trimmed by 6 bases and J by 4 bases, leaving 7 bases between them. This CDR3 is CASSLQGANVLTF. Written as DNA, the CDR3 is TGTGCCAGCAGCCTTCAAGGGGCCAACGTCCTGACTTTC.

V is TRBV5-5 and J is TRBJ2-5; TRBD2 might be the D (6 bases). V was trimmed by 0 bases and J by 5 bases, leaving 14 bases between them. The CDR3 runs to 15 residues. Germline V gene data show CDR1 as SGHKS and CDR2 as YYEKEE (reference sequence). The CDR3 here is CASSLEEGATETQYF. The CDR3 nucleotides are TGTGCCAGCAGCTTGGAGGAGGGAGCGACCGAGACCCAGTACTTC.

The CDR3 loop is CASSRLEWPGYSTDTQYF. The CDR3 DNA sequence: TGTGCCAGCAGCCGCTTAGAGTGGCCTGGATATTCCACAGATACGCAGTATTTT. The chain combines TRBV3-1 with TRBJ2-3, with D hard to call. The germline V gene encodes CDR1 LGHDT and CDR2 YNNKEL (reference sequence). Deletions cut 4 bases from V and 2 bases from J, with 22 bases between. There are 18 residues in the CDR3.

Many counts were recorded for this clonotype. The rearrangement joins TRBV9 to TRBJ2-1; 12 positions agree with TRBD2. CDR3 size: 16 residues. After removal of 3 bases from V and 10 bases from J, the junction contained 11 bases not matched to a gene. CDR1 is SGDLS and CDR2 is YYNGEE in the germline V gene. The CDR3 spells CASSANLAGGRFEQFF. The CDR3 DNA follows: TGTGCCAGCAGCGCAAATCTAGCGGGGGGGCGCTTCGAGCAGTTCTTC. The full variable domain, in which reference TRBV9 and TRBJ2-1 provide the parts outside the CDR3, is DSGVTQTPKHLITATGQRVTLRCSPRSGDLSVYWYQQSLDQGLQFLIQYYNGEERAKGNILERFSAQQFPDLHSELNLSSLELGDSALYFCASSANLAGGRFEQFFGPGTRLTVL.

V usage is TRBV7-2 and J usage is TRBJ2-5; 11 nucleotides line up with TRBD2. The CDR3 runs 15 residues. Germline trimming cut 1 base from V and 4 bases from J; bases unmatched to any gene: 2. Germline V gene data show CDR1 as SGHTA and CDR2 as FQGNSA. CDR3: CASSLGGLAVETQYF. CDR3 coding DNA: TGTGCCAGCAGCTTAGGGGGACTAGCGGTAGAGACCCAGTACTTC.

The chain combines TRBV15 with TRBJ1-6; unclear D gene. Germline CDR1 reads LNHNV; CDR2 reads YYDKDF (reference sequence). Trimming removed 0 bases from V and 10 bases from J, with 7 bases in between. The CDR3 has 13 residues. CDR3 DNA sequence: TGTGCCACCAGCAGAGAGGCGGGCTCACCCCTCCACTTT. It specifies CATSREAGSPLHF. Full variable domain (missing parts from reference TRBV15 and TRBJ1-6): DAMVIQNPRYQVTQFGKPVTLSCSQTLNHNVMYWYQQKSSQAPKLLFHYYDKDFNNEADTPDNFQSRRPNTSFCFLDIRSPGLGDTAMYLCATSREAGSPLHFGNGTRLTVT.

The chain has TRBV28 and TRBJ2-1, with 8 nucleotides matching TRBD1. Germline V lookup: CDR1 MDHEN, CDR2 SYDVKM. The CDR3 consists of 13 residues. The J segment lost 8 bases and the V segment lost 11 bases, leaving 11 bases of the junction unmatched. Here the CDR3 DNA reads TGTGCCGTAAAGGACAGGGAGTCCGATGAGCAGTTCTTC. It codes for CAVKDRESDEQFF.

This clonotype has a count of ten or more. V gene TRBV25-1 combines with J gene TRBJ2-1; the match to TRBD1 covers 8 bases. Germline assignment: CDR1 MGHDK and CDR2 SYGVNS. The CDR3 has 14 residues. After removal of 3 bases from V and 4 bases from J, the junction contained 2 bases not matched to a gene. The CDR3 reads CASSDWDRYNEQFF. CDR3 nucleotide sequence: TGTGCCAGCAGTGATTGGGACAGGTACAATGAGCAGTTCTTC.

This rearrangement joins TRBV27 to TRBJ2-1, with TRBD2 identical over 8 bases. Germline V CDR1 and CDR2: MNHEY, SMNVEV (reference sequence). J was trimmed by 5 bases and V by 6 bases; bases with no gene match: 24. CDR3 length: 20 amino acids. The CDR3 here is CASSRGGRVLVEAHHNEQFF. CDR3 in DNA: TGTGCCAGCAGCCGGGGGGGGAGGGTTCTAGTGGAGGCTCATCACAATGAGCAGTTCTTC.

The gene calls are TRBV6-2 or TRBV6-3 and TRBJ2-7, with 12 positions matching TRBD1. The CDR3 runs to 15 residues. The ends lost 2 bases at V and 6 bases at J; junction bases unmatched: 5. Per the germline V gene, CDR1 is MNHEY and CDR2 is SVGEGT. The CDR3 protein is CASSYAGQGASEQYF. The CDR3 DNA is TGTGCCAGCAGTTACGCGGGACAGGGGGCGTCCGAGCAGTACTTC.

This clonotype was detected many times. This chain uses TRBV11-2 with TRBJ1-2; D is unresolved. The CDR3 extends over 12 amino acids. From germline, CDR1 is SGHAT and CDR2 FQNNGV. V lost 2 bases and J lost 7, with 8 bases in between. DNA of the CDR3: TGTGCCAGCAGCTTACCAGATCGTGGCTACACCTTC. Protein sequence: CASSLPDRGYTF. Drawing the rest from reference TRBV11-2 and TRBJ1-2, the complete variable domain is EAGVAQSPRYKIIEKRQSVAFWCNPISGHATLYWYQQILGQGPKLLIQFQNNGVVDDSQLPKDRFSAERLKGVDSTLKIQPAKLEDSAVYLCASSLPDRGYTFGSGTRLTVV.

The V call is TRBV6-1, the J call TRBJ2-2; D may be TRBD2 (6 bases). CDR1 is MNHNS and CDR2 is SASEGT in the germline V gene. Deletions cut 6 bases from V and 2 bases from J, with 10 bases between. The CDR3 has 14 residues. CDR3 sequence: CASRRLGNTGELFF. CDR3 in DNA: TGTGCCAGCAGGAGACTAGGAAACACCGGGGAGCTGTTTTTT.

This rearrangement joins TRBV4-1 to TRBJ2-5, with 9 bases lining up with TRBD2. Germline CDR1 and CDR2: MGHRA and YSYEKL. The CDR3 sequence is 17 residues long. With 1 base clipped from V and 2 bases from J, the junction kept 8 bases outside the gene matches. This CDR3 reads CASSQGSSGVWQETQYF. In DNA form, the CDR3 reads TGCGCCAGCAGCCAAGGGTCTAGCGGGGTGTGGCAAGAGACCCAGTACTTC.

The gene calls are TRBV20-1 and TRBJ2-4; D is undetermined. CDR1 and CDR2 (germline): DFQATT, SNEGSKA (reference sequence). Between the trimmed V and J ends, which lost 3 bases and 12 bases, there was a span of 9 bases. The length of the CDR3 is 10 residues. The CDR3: CSASLDNQYF. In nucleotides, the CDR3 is TGCAGTGCTAGCCTCGACAATCAGTACTTC.

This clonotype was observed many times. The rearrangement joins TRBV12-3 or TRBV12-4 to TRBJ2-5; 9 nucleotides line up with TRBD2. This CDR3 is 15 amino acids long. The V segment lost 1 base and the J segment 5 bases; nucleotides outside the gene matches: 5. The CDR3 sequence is CASSLGGGGLETQYF. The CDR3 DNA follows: TGTGCCAGCAGTTTAGGCGGGGGGGGTTTGGAGACCCAGTACTTC.

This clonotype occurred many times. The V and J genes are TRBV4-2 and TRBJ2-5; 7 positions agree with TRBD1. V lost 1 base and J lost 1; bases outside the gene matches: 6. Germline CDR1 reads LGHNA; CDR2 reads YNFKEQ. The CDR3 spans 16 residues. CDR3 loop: CASSQVKGAAQETQYF. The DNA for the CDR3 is TGTGCCAGCAGCCAAGTCAAGGGGGCGGCCCAAGAGACCCAGTACTTC.

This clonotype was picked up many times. The CDR3 coding sequence is TGCAGTGCTACTGGTGGGAGGGAGAACACCGGGGAGCTGTTTTTT. Its protein product is CSATGGRENTGELFF. This chain joins TRBV20-1 and TRBJ2-2; TRBD2 matches 7 bases. V trimming: 4 bases; J trimming: 1 base; junction bases outside the gene matches: 6. CDR3 length equals 15 residues. The germline CDR1 and CDR2 sequences are DFQATT and SNEGSKA (reference sequence).

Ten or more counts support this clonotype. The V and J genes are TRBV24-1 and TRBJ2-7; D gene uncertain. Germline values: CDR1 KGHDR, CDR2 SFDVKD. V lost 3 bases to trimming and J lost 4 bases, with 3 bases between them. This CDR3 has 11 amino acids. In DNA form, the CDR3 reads TGTGCCACCAGTGATGGGTACGAGCAGTACTTC. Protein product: CATSDGYEQYF.

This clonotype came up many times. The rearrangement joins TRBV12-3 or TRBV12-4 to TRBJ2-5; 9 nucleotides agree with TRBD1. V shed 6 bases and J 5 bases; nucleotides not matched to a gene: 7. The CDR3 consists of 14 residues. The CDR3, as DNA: TGTGCCAGCAGCCGAACAGGGGGCCTGGAGACCCAGTACTTC. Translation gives CASSRTGGLETQYF.

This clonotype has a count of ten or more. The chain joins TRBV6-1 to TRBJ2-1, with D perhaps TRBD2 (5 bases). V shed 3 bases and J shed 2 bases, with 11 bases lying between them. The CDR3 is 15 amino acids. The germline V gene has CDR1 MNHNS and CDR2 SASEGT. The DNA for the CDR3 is TGTGCCAGCAGTGATGAGGGAATCCCCTACAATGAGCAGTTCTTC. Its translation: CASSDEGIPYNEQFF.

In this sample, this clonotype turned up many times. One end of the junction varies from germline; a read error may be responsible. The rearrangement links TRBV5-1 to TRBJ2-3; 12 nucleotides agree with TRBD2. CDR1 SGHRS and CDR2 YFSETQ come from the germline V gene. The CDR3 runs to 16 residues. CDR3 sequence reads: CASSSPLAGGTGTQYF. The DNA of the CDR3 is TGCGCCAGCAGCTCTCCACTAGCGGGGGGCACAGGTACGCAGTATTTT.